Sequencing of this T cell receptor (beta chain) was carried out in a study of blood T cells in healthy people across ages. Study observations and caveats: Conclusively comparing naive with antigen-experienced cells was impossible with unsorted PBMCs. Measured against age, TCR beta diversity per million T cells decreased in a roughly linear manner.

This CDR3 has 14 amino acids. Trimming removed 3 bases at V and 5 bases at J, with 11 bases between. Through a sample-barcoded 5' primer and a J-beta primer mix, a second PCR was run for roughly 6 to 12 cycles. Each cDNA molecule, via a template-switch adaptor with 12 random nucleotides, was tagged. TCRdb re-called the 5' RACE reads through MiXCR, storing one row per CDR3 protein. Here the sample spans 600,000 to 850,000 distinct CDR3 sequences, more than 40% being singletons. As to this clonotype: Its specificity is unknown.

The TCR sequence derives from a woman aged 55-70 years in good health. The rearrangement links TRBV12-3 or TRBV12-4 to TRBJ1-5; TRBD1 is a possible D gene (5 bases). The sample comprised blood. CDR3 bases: TGTGCCAGCAGTTTTGGGGGGTCGGATCAGCCCCAGCATTTT. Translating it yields CASSFGGSDQPQHF.